This T cell receptor (beta chain) was captured by sequencing in a study of T cells after yellow fever vaccination. Points from the study as a whole: Abundant bulk-derived clonotypes could contaminate FACS-sorted repertoires. Researchers report a weaker secondary response that nonetheless peaked faster, day 5 versus 15. Once the booster was given, most primary-vaccination clones reappeared, at around 95% for CD4 and more than 85% for CD8.

Comments on this clonotype: Its antigen is still unknown.

For TCR, cDNA came from 5'RACE template switching, which added a universal primer site and UMIs. TCRdb recomputed calls from the 5' RACE reads with MiXCR, one row per CDR3 protein. The data contain around 530,000 distinct CDR3 sequences, less than 20% of them singletons. The sequencing used PBMCs, collected less than 6 days after the first yellow fever vaccination. This clonotype originated in a man in his late teens or twenties who received the YFV17D yellow fever vaccine.

DNA of the CDR3: TGTGCCAGCAGCTTAGTTCTTCTGGTCAGAGACGCTTTCTTT. This gives the protein CASSLVLLVRDAFF. The rearrangement links TRBV7-2 to TRBJ1-1, with unresolved D. The CDR3 runs 14 residues. The V end lost 1 base, the J end lost 11 bases, and 17 bases lay between the germline ends. From germline, CDR1 is SGHTA and CDR2 FQGNSA. The variable domain in full, completed from reference TRBV7-2 and TRBJ1-1, reads GAGVSQSPSNKVTEKGKDVELRCDPISGHTALYWYRQSLGQGLEFLIYFQGNSAPDKSGLPSDRFSAERTGGSVSTLTIQRTQQEDSAVYLCASSLVLLVRDAFFGQGTRLTVV.